This T cell receptor beta chain was observed in a study of cytomegalovirus exposure and HLA in healthy donors. After removal of 4 bases from V and 6 bases from J, the junction contained 12 bases not matched to a gene. The CDR3 has 17 residues. Germline V CDR1 and CDR2: MGHRA, YSYEKL. This PCR relied on a set of 60 Vbeta primers and 13 Jbeta primers. Libraries were prepared by immunoSEQ multiplex PCR; TCRdb keeps only in-frame clonotypes and omits some of them. The sample has more than 95,000 clones, more than 60% seen once; the top ten hold roughly 8.6%. The donors comprised healthy bone marrow donors.

This chain joins TRBV4-1 and TRBJ2-1; 10 bases match TRBD1. This TCR derives from a woman between 40 and 50 years old in good health and CMV-seropositive. What was sequenced was PBMCs. In DNA form, the CDR3 reads TGCGCCAGCAGCCCCGGGACAGGGGCTCCGGGTGGCAATGAGCAGTTCTTC. It translates to CASSPGTGAPGGNEQFF.